A selection of T cell receptor beta chains follows, all from one sample in a study of cytomegalovirus exposure and HLA in healthy donors. TCRdb's table, derived via immunoSEQ multiplex PCR, lists solely in-frame clones and lacks some. The sample has 50,000 to 65,000 clones; about 95% are singletons. Specimen: PBMCs. These receptors were collected from a woman younger than 30 in good health and CMV-seronegative. Both conserved end residues are part of each CDR3. Fields, in order: D gene, V gene, J gene, clone size, CDR3 DNA, CDR3 protein. D genes are given only for firm matches. Clone size is shown for a subset of rows, as once, few, many or a class of expanded clone.

>-|TRBV28|TRBJ1-1|-
TGTGCCAGCAGTTTGGCTAGGGGGGGCACTGAAGCTTTCTTT
CASSLARGGTEAFF
>TRBD1|TRBV6-5|TRBJ1-2|once
TGTGCCGCCCAAGGACAGGGGGACTATGGCTACACCTTC
CAAQGQGDYGYTF
>-|TRBV27|TRBJ1-5|-
TGTGCCAGCAGCTTATGGGGGGGTCAGCCCCAGCATTTT
CASSLWGGQPQHF
>TRBD2|TRBV5-1|TRBJ2-1|-
TGCGCCAGCAGCGGGATAGCGGGGGGGGAAACCTACAATGAGCAGTTCTTC
CASSGIAGGETYNEQFF
>-|TRBV11-3|TRBJ1-1|-
TGTGCCAGCAGCTTAGATCGAGGGAGAACTGAAGCTTTCTTT
CASSLDRGRTEAFF
>-|TRBV28|TRBJ2-7|-
TGTGCCAGCAGTGTTCAGACAGTCTACGAGCAGTACTTC
CASSVQTVYEQYF
>-|TRBV5-4|TRBJ1-2|-
TGTGCCAGCAGCCCTAGACAGGATCCTAACTATGGCTACACCTTC
CASSPRQDPNYGYTF
>TRBD1|TRBV18|TRBJ2-7|once
TGTGCCAGCTCACCCCGGACAGGGGCCTCGGGTGAGCAGTACTTC
CASSPRTGASGEQYF
>TRBD1|TRBV19|TRBJ2-1|-
TGTGCCAGTACACGACAGGGGGGTTCCTACAATGAGCAGTTCTTC
CASTRQGGSYNEQFF
>-|TRBV19|TRBJ1-3|-
TGTGCCAGTAGTTCCGGACATTACTCTGGAAACACCATATATTTT
CASSSGHYSGNTIYF
>-|TRBV7-9|TRBJ2-7|-
TGTGCCAGCAGCTCCCAGGGCCCGGCCTACGAGCAGTACTTC
CASSSQGPAYEQYF
>-|TRBV27|TRBJ1-4|-
TGTGCCAGCAGTTTATCAGCCACGGGGGGCAGGATCGGTGAAAAACTGTTTTTT
CASSLSATGGRIGEKLFF
>TRBD1|TRBV11-3|TRBJ1-5|-
TGTGCCAGCAGCGCGGGACAGGGGGCCGGGGGCAATCAGCCCCAGCATTTT
CASSAGQGAGGNQPQHF
>TRBD1|TRBV2|TRBJ1-5|-
TGTGCCAGCAGACAGGGGCCCCTTGGGCAGCCCCAGCATTTT
CASRQGPLGQPQHF
>-|TRBV11-2|TRBJ1-4|once
TGTGCCAGCAGCTCAGCCCCCGACTCTAATGAAAAACTGTTTTTT
CASSSAPDSNEKLFF
>-|TRBV18|TRBJ1-1|-
TGTGCCAGCTCACTTCCCGCCAGGGCGGCTTTCTTT
CASSLPARAAFF
>-|TRBV4-1|TRBJ1-2|-
TGCGCCAGCAGCCAAGCGAATCGGGGGGGGGCTGATGGCTACACCTTC
CASSQANRGGADGYTF
>TRBD1|TRBV7-2|TRBJ2-1|-
TGTGCCAGCAGCAACCGGGACAGGGTCTACAATGAGCAGTTCTTC
CASSNRDRVYNEQFF
>-|TRBV7-2|TRBJ2-3|-
TGTGCCAGCAGCTTCGGGGGACCAGATACGCAGTATTTT
CASSFGGPDTQYF
>-|TRBV6-1|TRBJ1-3|-
TGTGCCAGCAGTGATTGGAGCCACTCTGGAAACACCATATATTTT
CASSDWSHSGNTIYF
>-|TRBV4-3|TRBJ1-1|-
TGCGCCAGCAGCCCTCAAATGAGGCAGAGTCCCGGAGCTTTCTTT
CASSPQMRQSPGAFF
>-|TRBV5-4|TRBJ1-2|-
TGTGCCAGCAGCTTGGGCTCAGGGGAGTACGATGGCTACACCTTC
CASSLGSGEYDGYTF